What follows describes a single T cell receptor (beta chain). Its antigen is unknown. A much more abundant neighbour one base away suggests this may be a read error. These data are taken from a study of molecular identifiers for immune sequencing clone quantification. Study in general: Split five ways in replicates, RNA from around 20,000 or 99,000 naive CD8 cells had four portions sequenced.

Germline loops: CDR1 LGHNA, CDR2 YSLEER. This CDR3 contains 17 residues. Study observations and caveats: Because of identical TCR molecules sharing a barcode, sizes of highly expanded clones could be underestimated.

TCRdb redid the calling of the PCR reads with MiXCR, one entry per CDR3 protein. The table records roughly 71,000 distinct CDR3 sequences, approximately 17% of them present only once. This TCR was recovered from a human donor in good health. Some libraries in this study had Jurkat cell RNA spiked in. The chain links TRBV4-3 to TRBJ1-3; D gene ambiguous. The sample comprised naive CD8+ T cells from blood, with Jurkat cell RNA spiked in. Subset of the sample: FACS-sorted CD8+CD4-CCR7+CD45RA+ naive T cells. CDR3 protein: CASSLSPGRNSGNAIYF. CDR3 bases: TGCGCCAGCAGCCTCTCCCCCGGTAGGAACTCTGGAAACGCCATATATTTT.